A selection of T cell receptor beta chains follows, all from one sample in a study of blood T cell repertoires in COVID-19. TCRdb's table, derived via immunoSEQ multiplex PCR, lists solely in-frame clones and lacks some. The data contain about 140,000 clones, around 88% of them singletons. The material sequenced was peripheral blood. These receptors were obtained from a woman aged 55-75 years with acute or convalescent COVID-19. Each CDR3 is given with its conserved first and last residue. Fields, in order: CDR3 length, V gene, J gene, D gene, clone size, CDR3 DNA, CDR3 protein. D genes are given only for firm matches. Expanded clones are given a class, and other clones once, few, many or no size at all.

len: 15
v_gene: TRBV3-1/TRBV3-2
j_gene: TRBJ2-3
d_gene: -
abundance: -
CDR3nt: TGTGCCAGCAGCCCCCGTGGAGTAGCGGCAGATACGCAGTATTTT
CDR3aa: CASSPRGVAADTQYF

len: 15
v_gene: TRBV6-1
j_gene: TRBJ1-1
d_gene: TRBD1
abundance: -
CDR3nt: TGTGCCAGCAGACAGGTTGACAGGGGTAGCACTGAAGCTTTCTTT
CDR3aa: CASRQVDRGSTEAFF

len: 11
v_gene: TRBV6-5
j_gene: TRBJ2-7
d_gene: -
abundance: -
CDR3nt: TGTGCCAGCAGGGGGAGCTACGAGCAGTACTTC
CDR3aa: CASRGSYEQYF

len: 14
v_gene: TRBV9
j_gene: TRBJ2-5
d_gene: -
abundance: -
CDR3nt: TGTGCCAGCAGCGTAAGCCCGGGGGTAGAGACCCAGTACTTC
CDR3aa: CASSVSPGVETQYF

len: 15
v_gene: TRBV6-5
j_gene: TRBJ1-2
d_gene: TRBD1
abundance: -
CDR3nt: TGTGCCAGCAGCTTCCGGGACAGGCGTTCCTATGGCTACACCTTC
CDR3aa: CASSFRDRRSYGYTF

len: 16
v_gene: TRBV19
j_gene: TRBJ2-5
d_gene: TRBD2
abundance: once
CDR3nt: TGTGCCAGTAGTACCCGACTAGCGGGGGGTCAAGAGACCCAGTACTTC
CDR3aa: CASSTRLAGGQETQYF

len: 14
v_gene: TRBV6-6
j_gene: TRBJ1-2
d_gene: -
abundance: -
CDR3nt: TGTGCCAGCACTCTACAGGCGCCTAACTATGGCTACACCTTC
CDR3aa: CASTLQAPNYGYTF

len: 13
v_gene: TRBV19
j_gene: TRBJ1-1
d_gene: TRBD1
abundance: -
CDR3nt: TGTGCCAGTAGGGGGACAGGGTTCACTGAAGCTTTCTTT
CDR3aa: CASRGTGFTEAFF

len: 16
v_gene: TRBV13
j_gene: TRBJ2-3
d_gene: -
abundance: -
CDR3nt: TGTGCCAGCAGCCCGAAAACGGGGAGTGACACAGATACGCAGTATTTT
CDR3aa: CASSPKTGSDTDTQYF

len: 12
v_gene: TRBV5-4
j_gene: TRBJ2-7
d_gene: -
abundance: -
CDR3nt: TGTGCCAGCAGCCTGGGGACCGCGGGGCAGTACTTC
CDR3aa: CASSLGTAGQYF

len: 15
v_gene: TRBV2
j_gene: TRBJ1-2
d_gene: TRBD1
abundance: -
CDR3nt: TGTGCCAGCACCAGGACAGGGAGAGAAAACTATGGCTACACCTTC
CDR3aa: CASTRTGRENYGYTF

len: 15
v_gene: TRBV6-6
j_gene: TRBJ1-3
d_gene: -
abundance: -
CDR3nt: TGTGCCAGCAGTTACGGCTCCTACGTCCTAGACACCATATATTTT
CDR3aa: CASSYGSYVLDTIYF

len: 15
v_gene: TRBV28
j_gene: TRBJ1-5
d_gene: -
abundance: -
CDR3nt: TGTGCCAGCACCACCCCCGGGCCGCGGGATCAGCCCCAGCATTTT
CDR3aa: CASTTPGPRDQPQHF

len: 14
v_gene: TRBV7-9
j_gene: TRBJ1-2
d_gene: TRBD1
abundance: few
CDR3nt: TGTGCCAGCAGCTTAACGGACAGGGGTTACGGCTACACCTTC
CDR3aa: CASSLTDRGYGYTF

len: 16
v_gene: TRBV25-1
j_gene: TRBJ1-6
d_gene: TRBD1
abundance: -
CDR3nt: TGTGCCAGCAGTGAATGGGGACAGGGAGGAAATTCACCCCTCCACTTT
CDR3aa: CASSEWGQGGNSPLHF

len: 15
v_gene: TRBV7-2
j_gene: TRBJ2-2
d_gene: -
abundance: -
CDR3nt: TGTGCCAGCAGCTTAAGGCAGGGCGGCACCGGGGAGCTGTTTTTT
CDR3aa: CASSLRQGGTGELFF

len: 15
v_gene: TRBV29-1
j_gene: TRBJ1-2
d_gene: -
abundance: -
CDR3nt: TGCAGCGCAGACGTGTCAGGGGACGGACTCTATGGCTACACCTTC
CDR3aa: CSADVSGDGLYGYTF

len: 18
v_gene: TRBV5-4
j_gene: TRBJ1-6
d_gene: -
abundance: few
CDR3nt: TGTGCCAGCAGCCGCTACCGGGACAAAGTTGTATATAATTCACCCCTCCACTTT
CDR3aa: CASSRYRDKVVYNSPLHF

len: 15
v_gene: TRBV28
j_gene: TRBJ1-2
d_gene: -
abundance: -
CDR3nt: TGTGCCAGCAGTTTTACTGGAGGCACTTGGTATGGCTACACCTTC
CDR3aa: CASSFTGGTWYGYTF

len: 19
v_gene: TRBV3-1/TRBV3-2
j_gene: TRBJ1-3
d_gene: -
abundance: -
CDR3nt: TGTGCCAGCAGCCAAGATAAGAAATCAGGTACATCCTCTGGAAACACCATATATTTT
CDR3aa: CASSQDKKSGTSSGNTIYF

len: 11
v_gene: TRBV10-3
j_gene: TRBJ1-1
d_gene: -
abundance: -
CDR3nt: TGTGCCATCAGTGGAGTGGGGGGGGCTTTCTTT
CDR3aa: CAISGVGGAFF

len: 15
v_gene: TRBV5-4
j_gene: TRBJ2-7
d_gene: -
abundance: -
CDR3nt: TGTGCCAGCAGCTCTCCGGGGGGCGCCAACTACGAGCAGTACTTC
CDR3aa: CASSSPGGANYEQYF

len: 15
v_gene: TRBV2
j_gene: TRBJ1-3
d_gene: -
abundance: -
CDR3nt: TGTGCCAGCAGAGCCGACAGAGGCTCTGGAAACACCATATATTTT
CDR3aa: CASRADRGSGNTIYF

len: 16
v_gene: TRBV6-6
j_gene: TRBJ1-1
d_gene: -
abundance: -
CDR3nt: TGTGCCAGCAGTCGTACGACTTCAGGGTTCATCACTGAAGCTTTCTTT
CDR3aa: CASSRTTSGFITEAFF

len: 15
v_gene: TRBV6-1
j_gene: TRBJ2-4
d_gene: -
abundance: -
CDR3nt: TGTGCCAGCAGTGAAGACAGCCTATACGGAAACATTCAGTACTTC
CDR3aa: CASSEDSLYGNIQYF

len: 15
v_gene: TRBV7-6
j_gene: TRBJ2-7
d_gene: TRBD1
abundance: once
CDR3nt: TGTGCCAGCAGCTTGCGGCGGGACAGGGAATACGAGCAGTACTTC
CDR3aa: CASSLRRDREYEQYF

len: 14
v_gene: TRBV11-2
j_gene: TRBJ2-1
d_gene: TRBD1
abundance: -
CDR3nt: TGTGCCAGCAGCCGGCAGAGACAGGGCAATGAGCAGTTCTTC
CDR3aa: CASSRQRQGNEQFF

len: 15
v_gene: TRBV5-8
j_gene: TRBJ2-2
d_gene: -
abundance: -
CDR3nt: TGTGCCAGCAGCGAAAGGACAGCCGGCACCGGGGAGCTGTTTTTT
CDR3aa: CASSERTAGTGELFF

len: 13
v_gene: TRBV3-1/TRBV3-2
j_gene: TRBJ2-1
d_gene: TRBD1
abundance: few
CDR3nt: TGTGCCAGCAGCCAGACAGGGGGCGGTGAGCAGTTCTTC
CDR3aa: CASSQTGGGEQFF

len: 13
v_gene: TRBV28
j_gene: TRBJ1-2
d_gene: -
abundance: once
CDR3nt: TGTGCCAGCAGCCTAGACGGACTCTATGGCTACACCTTC
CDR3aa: CASSLDGLYGYTF

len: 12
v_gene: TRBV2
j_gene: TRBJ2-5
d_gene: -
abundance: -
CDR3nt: TGTGCCACTTCGTACAGCCAAGAGACCCAGTACTTC
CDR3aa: CATSYSQETQYF

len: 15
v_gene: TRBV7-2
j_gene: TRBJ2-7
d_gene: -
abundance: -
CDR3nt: TGTGCCAGCAGCCCACACAGGGAGAGCTCCTACGAGCAGTACTTC
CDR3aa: CASSPHRESSYEQYF

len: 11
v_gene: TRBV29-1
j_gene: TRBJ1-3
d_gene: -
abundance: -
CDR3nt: TGCAGCGACCGAGTCCAAAACACCATATATTTT
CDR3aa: CSDRVQNTIYF

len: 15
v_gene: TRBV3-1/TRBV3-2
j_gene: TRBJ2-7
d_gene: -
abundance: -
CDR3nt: TGTGCCAGCAGCCCTGGGTGGGGGGAGTCCTACGAGCAGTACTTC
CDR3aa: CASSPGWGESYEQYF

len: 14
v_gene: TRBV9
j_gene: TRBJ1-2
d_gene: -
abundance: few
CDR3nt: TGTGCCAGCAGCGTAGGCGGCCGAAACTATGGCTACACCTTC
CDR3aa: CASSVGGRNYGYTF

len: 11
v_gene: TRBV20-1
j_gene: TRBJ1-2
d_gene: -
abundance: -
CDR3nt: TGCAGTGCTAGGGCCAACAGCGGCTACACCTTC
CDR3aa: CSARANSGYTF

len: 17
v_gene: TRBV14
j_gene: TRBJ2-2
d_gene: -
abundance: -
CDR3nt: TGTGCCAGCAGCCTCCACCGGGACTCTCTATACACCGGGGAGCTGTTTTTT
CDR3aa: CASSLHRDSLYTGELFF

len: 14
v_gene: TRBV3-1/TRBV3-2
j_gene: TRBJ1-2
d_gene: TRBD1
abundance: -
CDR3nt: TGTGCCAGCAGCCGTCTGGACAGGGGGCCTGGCTACACCTTC
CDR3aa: CASSRLDRGPGYTF

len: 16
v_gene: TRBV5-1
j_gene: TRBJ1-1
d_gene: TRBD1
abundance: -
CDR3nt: TGCGCCAGCAGCTTGGGGGGCAGGGGGCTTAGGTCTGAAGCTTTCTTT
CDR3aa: CASSLGGRGLRSEAFF

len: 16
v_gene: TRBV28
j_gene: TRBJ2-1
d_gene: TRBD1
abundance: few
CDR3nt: TGTGCCAGCAGTTCCCCGGGACAGGGGAAATACAATGAGCAGTTCTTC
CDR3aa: CASSSPGQGKYNEQFF

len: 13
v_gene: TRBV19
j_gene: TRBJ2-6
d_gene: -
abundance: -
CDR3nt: TGTGCCAGTTCGGTAACTGGGGCCAACGTCCTGACTTTC
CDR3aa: CASSVTGANVLTF

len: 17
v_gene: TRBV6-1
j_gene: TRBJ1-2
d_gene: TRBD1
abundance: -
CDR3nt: TGTGCCAGCAGTGTGCCGATAGGTCGGACAGGGAAGAATGGCTACACCTTC
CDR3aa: CASSVPIGRTGKNGYTF

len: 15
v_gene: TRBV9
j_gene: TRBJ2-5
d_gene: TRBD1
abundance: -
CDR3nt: TGTGCCAGCAGCGTAGGACAGGGGGCAGGAGAGACCCAGTACTTC
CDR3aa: CASSVGQGAGETQYF

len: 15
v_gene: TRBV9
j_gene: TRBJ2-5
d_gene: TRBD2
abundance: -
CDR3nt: TGTGCCAGCAGCGTTAGCGGGGGGCTGCAAGAGACCCAGTACTTC
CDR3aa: CASSVSGGLQETQYF

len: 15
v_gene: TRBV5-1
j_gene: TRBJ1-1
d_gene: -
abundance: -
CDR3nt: TGCGCCAGCAGCCCGAATTCGGTTATGAACACTGAAGCTTTCTTT
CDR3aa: CASSPNSVMNTEAFF

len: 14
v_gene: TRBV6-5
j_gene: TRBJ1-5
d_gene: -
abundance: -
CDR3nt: TGTGCCAGCAGTTCCTTTGGAGGTGGTAGACCCCAGCATTTT
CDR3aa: CASSSFGGGRPQHF

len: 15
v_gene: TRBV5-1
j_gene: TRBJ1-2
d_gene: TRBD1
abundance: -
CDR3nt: TGCGCCGGCAGCCCCGGGGGACAGTTTAACTATGGCTACACCTTC
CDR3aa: CAGSPGGQFNYGYTF

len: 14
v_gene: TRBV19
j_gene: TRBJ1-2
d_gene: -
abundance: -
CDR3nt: TGTGCCAGTATTCGGAACTCAGGGTCCTATGGCTACACCTTC
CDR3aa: CASIRNSGSYGYTF

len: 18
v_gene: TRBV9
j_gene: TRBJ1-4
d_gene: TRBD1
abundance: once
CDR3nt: TGTGCCAGCAGCGTAACCTGGACAGGGGGACCAACTAATGAAAAACTGTTTTTT
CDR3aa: CASSVTWTGGPTNEKLFF

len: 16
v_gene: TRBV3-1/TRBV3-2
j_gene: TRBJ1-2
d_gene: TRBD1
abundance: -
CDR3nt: TGTGCCAGCAGCCAAGTCGGGGACAGGGATACTTATGGCTACACCTTC
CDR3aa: CASSQVGDRDTYGYTF

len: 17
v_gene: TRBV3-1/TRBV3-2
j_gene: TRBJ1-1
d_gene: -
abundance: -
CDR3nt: TGTGCCAGCAGCCCGAGGACAAACCCGGCAGCAAACACTGAAGCTTTCTTT
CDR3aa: CASSPRTNPAANTEAFF

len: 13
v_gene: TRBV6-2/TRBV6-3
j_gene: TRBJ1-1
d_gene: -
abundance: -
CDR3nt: TGTGCCAGCAGTTTTCAAGCGAACACTGAAGCTTTCTTT
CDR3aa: CASSFQANTEAFF